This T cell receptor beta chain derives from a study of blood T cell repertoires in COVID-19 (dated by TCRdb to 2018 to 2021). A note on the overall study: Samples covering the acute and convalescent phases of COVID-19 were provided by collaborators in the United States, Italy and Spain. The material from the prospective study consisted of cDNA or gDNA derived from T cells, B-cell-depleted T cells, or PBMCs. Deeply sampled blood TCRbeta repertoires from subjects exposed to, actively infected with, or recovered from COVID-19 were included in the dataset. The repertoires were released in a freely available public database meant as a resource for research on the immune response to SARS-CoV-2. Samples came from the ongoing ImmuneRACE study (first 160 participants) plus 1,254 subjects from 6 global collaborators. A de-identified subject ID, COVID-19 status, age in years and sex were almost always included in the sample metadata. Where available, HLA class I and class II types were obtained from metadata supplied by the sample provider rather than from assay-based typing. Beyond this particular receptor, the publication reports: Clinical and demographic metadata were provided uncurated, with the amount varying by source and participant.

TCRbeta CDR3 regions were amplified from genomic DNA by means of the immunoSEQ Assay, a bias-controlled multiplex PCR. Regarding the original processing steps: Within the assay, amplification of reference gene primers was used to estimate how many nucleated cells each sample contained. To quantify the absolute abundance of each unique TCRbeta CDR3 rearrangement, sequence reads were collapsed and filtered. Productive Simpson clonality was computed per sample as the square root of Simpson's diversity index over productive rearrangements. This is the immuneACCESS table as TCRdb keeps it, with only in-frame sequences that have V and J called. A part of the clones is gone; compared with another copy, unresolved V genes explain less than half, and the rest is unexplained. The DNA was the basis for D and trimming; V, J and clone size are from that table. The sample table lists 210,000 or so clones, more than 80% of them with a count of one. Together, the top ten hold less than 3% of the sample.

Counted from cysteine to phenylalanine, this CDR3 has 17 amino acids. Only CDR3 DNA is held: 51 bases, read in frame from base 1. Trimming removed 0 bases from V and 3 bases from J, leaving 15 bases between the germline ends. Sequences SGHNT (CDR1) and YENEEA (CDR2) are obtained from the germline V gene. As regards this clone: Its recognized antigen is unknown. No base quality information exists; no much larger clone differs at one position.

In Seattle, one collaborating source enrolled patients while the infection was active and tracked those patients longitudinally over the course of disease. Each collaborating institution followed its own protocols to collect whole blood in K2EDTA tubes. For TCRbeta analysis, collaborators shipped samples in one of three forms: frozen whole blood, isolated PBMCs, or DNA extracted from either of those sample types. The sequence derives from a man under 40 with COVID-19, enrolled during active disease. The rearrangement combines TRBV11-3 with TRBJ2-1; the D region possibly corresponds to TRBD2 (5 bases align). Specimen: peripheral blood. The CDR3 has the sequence CASSLDRKAGGYNEQFF. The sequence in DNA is TGTGCCAGCAGCTTAGACAGGAAGGCAGGAGGCTACAATGAGCAGTTCTTC. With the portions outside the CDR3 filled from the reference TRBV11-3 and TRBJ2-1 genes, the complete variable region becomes EAGVVQSPRYKIIEKKQPVAFWCNPISGHNTLYWYLQNLGQGPELLIRYENEEAVDDSQLPKDRFSAERLKGVDSTLKIQPAELGDSAVYLCASSLDRKAGGYNEQFFGPGTRLTVL.